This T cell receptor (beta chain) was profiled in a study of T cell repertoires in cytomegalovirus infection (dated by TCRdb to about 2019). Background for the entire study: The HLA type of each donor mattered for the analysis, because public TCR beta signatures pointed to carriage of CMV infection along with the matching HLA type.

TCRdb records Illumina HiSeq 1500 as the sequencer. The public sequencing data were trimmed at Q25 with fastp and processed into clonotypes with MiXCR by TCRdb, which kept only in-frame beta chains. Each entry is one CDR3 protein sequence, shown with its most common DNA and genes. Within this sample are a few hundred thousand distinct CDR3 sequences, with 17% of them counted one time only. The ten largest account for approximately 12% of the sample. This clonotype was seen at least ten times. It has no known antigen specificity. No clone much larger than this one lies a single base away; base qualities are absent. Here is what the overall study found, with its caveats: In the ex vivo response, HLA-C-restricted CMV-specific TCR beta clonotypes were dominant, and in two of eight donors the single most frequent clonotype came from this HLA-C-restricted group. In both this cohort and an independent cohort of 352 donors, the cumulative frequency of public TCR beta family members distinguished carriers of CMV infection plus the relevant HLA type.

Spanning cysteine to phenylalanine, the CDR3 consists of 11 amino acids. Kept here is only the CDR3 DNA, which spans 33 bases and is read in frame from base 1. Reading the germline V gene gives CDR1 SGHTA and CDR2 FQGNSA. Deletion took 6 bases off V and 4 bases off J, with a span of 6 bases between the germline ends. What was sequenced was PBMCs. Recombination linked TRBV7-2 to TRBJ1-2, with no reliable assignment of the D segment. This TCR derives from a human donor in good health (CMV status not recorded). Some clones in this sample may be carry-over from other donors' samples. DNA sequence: TGTGCCAGCAGACTTACCTATGGCTACACCTTC. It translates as CASRLTYGYTF.